Below are 14 T cell receptor beta chains sequenced from a single sample in a study of cytomegalovirus exposure and HLA in healthy donors (dated 2017 in TCRdb). Libraries were prepared through the immunoSEQ multiplex PCR assay. The multiplex PCR relied on a mix of 60 forward primers for TCR Vbeta segments and 13 reverse primers for TCR Jbeta segments. The table was pulled from immuneACCESS by TCRdb, which kept in-frame rearrangements only. Such tables lose some clones; where checked, under half of the loss comes from unresolved V genes, and the rest has no known cause. A total of fewer than 110,000 clones appear in this sample, around 77% of them only once. The ten biggest clones cover around 4% of the sample. The sample was PBMCs. All receptors derive from a male donor in good health and CMV-seronegative.

V gene TRBV2 combines with J gene TRBJ1-4; D uncertain. Germline V lookup: CDR1 SNHLY, CDR2 FYNNEI. Trimming removed 8 bases at V and 2 bases at J, with 15 bases between. The CDR3 totals 15 residues. This CDR3 reads CASLQGSATNEKLFF. Written as DNA, the CDR3 is TGTGCCAGCCTTCAAGGGAGCGCGACTAATGAAAAACTGTTTTTT.

The chain carries TRBV5-6 and TRBJ2-7; D possibly corresponds to TRBD2 (5 bases). The CDR3 consists of 13 residues. V was pared by 4 bases and J by 2 bases, with 10 bases between. CDR1 SGHDT and CDR2 YYEEEE come from the germline V gene. In DNA form, the CDR3 reads TGTGCCAGCAGCGTGGGAGTCCCCTACGAGCAGTACTTC. Protein product: CASSVGVPYEQYF.

The V call is TRBV6-5, the J call TRBJ2-3, with TRBD2 matching over 9 bases. V trimming: 4 bases; J trimming: 5 bases; junction bases outside the gene matches: 10. The CDR3 runs to 16 residues. CDR1 MNHEY and CDR2 SVGAGI come from the germline V gene. The CDR3 loop is CASSSDASGVGDTQYF. The CDR3 DNA reads as TGTGCCAGCAGTTCCGATGCTAGCGGGGTGGGAGATACGCAGTATTTT.

The rearrangement joins TRBV5-1 to TRBJ2-7; 7 nucleotides align to TRBD2. Looked up from germline, CDR1 is SGHRS and CDR2 is YFSETQ. The CDR3 is made up of 13 amino acids. V dropped 2 bases and J dropped 2; count of bases not matched to a gene: 1. CDR3 DNA sequence: TGCGCCAGCAGCTTCGGGACTACCTACGAGCAGTACTTC. Residues: CASSFGTTYEQYF.

The V call is TRBV27, the J call TRBJ2-5; D possibly corresponds to TRBD1 (6 bases). Trimming cost V 5 bases and J 0 bases, with 10 bases left between them. CDR1 and CDR2 from the germline V gene are MNHEY and SMNVEV (reference sequence). This CDR3 has 14 residues. The CDR3 loop is CASSITGNQETQYF. In DNA, the CDR3 is TGTGCCAGCAGTATCACAGGGAACCAAGAGACCCAGTACTTC.

This clone was counted between two and nine times. This chain uses TRBV28 with TRBJ1-1, with a tentative D call TRBD1 (6 bases). The CDR3 has 17 amino acids. V shed 3 bases and J shed 5 bases, with 22 bases lying between them. The germline V gene encodes CDR1 MDHEN and CDR2 SYDVKM. In DNA, the CDR3 is TGTGCCAGCAGTTTGAGTGGGGGGGCGGGTTGGGGGACTGAAGCTTTCTTT. Protein product: CASSLSGGAGWGTEAFF.

The chain joins TRBV5-6 to TRBJ2-7; D not resolved. The ends were cut back, 0 bases at V and 1 base at J, with 5 bases in the middle. Germline-derived CDR1 and CDR2 are SGHDT and YYEEEE. CDR3 size: 13 residues. CDR3: CASSLAGSYEQYF. CDR3 DNA sequence: TGTGCCAGCAGCTTGGCCGGGTCCTACGAGCAGTACTTC.

This chain joins TRBV6-1 and TRBJ2-7; D unresolved. Germline CDR1 reads MNHNS; CDR2 reads SASEGT. Trimming took 3 bases from V and 3 from J, leaving 9 bases between them. CDR3 size: 13 residues. The CDR3 DNA sequence: TGTGCCAGCAGTGATGGGCAAGGCTACGAGCAGTACTTC. It translates to CASSDGQGYEQYF.

This chain links TRBV2 with TRBJ2-5, with 8 positions matching TRBD1. The V gene's germline CDR1 is SNHLY and CDR2 FYNNEI. The CDR3 extends over 13 amino acids. V was clipped by 5 bases and J by 6 bases; unmatched bases: 5. The CDR3 loop reads CASSLDRAKTQYF. In DNA, the CDR3 is TGTGCCAGCAGTTTGGACAGGGCGAAGACCCAGTACTTC.

The chain uses TRBV2 and TRBJ1-5; D might be TRBD1 (6 bases). The CDR3 runs 15 residues. V lost 3 bases, J lost 0 bases, and 9 bases lay in between. Per the germline V gene, CDR1 is SNHLY and CDR2 is FYNNEI. CDR3 coding DNA: TGTGCCAGCAGTGAGGGGGCAAATAGCAATCAGCCCCAGCATTTT. Residues: CASSEGANSNQPQHF.

This clone was seen just once. The rearrangement joins TRBV5-4 to TRBJ2-3; D gene ambiguous. The CDR3 contains 15 residues. CDR1 is SGHNT, CDR2 YYREEE, per germline (reference sequence). Trimming cost V 0 bases and J 0 bases, with 8 bases left between them. The CDR3 region is CASSLEAASTDTQYF. Written as DNA, the CDR3 is TGTGCCAGCAGCTTGGAGGCGGCTAGCACAGATACGCAGTATTTT.

The chain links TRBV2 to TRBJ2-7; the match to TRBD2 covers 14 bases. Germline loops: CDR1 SNHLY, CDR2 FYNNEI. The CDR3 is 21 amino acids. J lost 5 bases, V lost 0 bases, and 18 bases had no gene match. CDR3 DNA: TGTGCCAGCAGTGAAGCGCTTCGGTGGGCAACCGGGACTAGCGGGAGAAACGAGCAGTACTTC. Residues: CASSEALRWATGTSGRNEQYF.

This clone was counted only a few times. This sample includes further DNA sequences coding for the same CDR3. The rearrangement uses TRBV2 and TRBJ2-7, with D tentatively TRBD1 (6 bases). This CDR3 region has 12 residues. Trimming cost V 6 bases and J 2 bases, with 8 bases left between them. The germline V gene has CDR1 SNHLY and CDR2 FYNNEI. The CDR3 DNA reads TGTGCCAGCAGCCGACAGGCCTACGAGCAGTACTTC. This gives the protein CASSRQAYEQYF.

This clone was detected once. This chain connects TRBV5-1 to TRBJ2-7; 8 bases match TRBD1. With 2 bases clipped from V and 1 base from J, the junction kept 2 bases outside the gene matches. Germline-derived CDR1 and CDR2 are SGHRS and YFSETQ. The CDR3 has 14 residues. The CDR3 reads CASSFDRGSYEQYF. In nucleotides, the CDR3 is TGCGCCAGCAGCTTTGACAGGGGATCCTACGAGCAGTACTTC. The full variable domain, in which reference TRBV5-1 and TRBJ2-7 provide the parts outside the CDR3, is KAGVTQTPRYLIKTRGQQVTLSCSPISGHRSVSWYQQTPGQGLQFLFEYFSETQRNKGNFPGRFSGRQFSNSRSEMNVSTLELGDSALYLCASSFDRGSYEQYFGPGTRLTVT.